The source of this T cell receptor (beta chain) is a study of tissue T cells after allogeneic stem cell transplantation. Using immunoSEQ multiplex PCR, the repertoire was profiled, and TCRdb retains in-frame clones only, with some absent. The repertoire holds about 9,000 clones, with roughly 38% as singletons. Germline V lookup: CDR1 KGHTA, CDR2 FQNQQP. The CDR3 consists of 15 residues. Time point of the sample: mouse harvest day 14 after allogeneic transplant. Mouse grafts combined 10^7 T-cell-depleted bone marrow cells with 10^6 splenic CD5+ T cells. Tissues came from B6→BALB/c major-mismatch GVHD mice at day 7 or 14. The study's findings and limits: Motif-based clustering found tissue-specific repertoire signatures shared across patients, though few clones were shared. TCR repertoires tracked anatomic similarity, regardless of disease or transplant status. Only a limited share of tissue TCRs appeared in blood or spleen.

This clone counts as medium-sized. Its antigen is not identified. Gene names refer to mouse genes. The CDR3 is cut off 1 residue early in the read; its end comes from the germline J gene. The chain combines TRBV23 with TRBJ1-4. Sequencing was carried out using skin. The sequence came from a female BALB/c mouse given C57BL/6 T cells with graft-versus-host disease after an allogeneic hematopoietic cell transplant. Incomplete CDR3 DNA: TGCTCCAGCAGTCAGCCGGGGAGTTCCAACGAAAGATTATTT. Its protein is CSSSQPGSSNERLF. The whole CDR3 sequence reads CSSSQPGSSNERLFF.